The rows below give T cell receptor beta chains drawn from one sample of a study of T cells in Graves' hyperthyroidism and ophthalmopathy. MiXCR was run by TCRdb on the multiplex PCR reads, yielding one entry per CDR3 protein. The sample lists about 590,000 distinct CDR3 sequences, 13% to 15% seen once, with over 6% in the top ten. The sequenced sample was blood. The receptors were gathered from a woman aged 18 to 35 with Graves' ophthalmopathy. The CDR3 runs from the conserved cysteine through the conserved F or W. The order of the fields is D gene, J gene, V gene, clone size, CDR3 protein, CDR3 DNA. A D gene is named only where the DNA matches it firmly. Expanded clones are given a class, and other clones once, few, many or no size at all.

- | TRBJ1-6 | TRBV11-2 | many | CASSWDGGSYNSPLHF | TGTGCCAGCAGTTGGGACGGCGGCTCCTATAATTCACCCCTCCACTTT
- | TRBJ1-4 | TRBV7-2 | few | CASTIRGGEKLFF | TGTGCCAGCACTATCAGAGGGGGGGAAAAACTGTTTTTT
TRBD1 | TRBJ1-2 | TRBV28 | many | CASSSPTGVKKSNYGYTF | TGTGCCAGCAGTTCACCAACAGGGGTAAAAAAATCCAACTATGGCTACACCTTC
- | TRBJ1-2 | TRBV13 | - | CASTYSAFYGYTF | TGTGCCAGCACCTACTCGGCGTTCTATGGCTACACCTTC
- | TRBJ1-3 | TRBV7-9 | many | CASSWDPWTTIYF | TGTGCCAGCAGCTGGGACCCGTGGACCACCATATATTTT
- | TRBJ1-1 | TRBV7-8 | many | CASSFFGNTEAFF | TGTGCCAGCAGCTTCTTTGGGAACACTGAAGCTTTCTTT
- | TRBJ1-2 | TRBV18 | many | CASSLGPPYGYTF | TGTGCCAGCTCCCTCGGACCTCCCTATGGCTACACCTTC
- | TRBJ2-6 | TRBV25-1 | - | CASSAQVTLVNSGANVLTF | TGTGCCAGCAGCGCCCAAGTGACTTTAGTAAACTCTGGGGCCAACGTCCTGACTTTC
- | TRBJ1-5 | TRBV20-1 | many | CSARVARGSEQPQHF | TGCAGTGCTAGAGTAGCAAGGGGCTCGGAACAGCCCCAGCATTTT
TRBD1 | TRBJ1-1 | TRBV2 | many | CASRWTGNTEAFF | TGTGCCAGCAGATGGACAGGGAACACTGAAGCTTTCTTT
TRBD1 | TRBJ1-2 | TRBV7-9 | - | CASSPTRQGAGYGYTF | TGTGCCAGCAGCCCCACCCGACAGGGGGCAGGCTATGGCTACACCTTC
TRBD1 | TRBJ1-3 | TRBV3-1 | few | CASSHTTGGSGNTIYF | TGTGCCAGCAGCCATACTACAGGGGGCTCTGGAAACACCATATATTTT
- | TRBJ2-3 | TRBV12-3/TRBV12-4 | many | CASSPTRRVVPDVDTQYF | TGTGCCAGCAGTCCTACCCGCAGGGTGGTACCCGATGTAGATACGCAGTATTTT
- | TRBJ1-5 | TRBV3-1 | many | CASSPGAWNQPQHF | TGTGCCAGCAGCCCGGGGGCGTGGAATCAGCCCCAGCATTTT
- | TRBJ2-4 | TRBV7-8 | few | CASSLGFKGVRAKNIQYF | TGTGCCAGCAGCTTAGGTTTTAAGGGAGTAAGGGCCAAAAACATTCAGTACTTC
- | TRBJ1-2 | TRBV28 | many | CASSLFVSASGYTF | TGTGCCAGCAGTTTATTCGTATCCGCCAGTGGCTACACCTTC
TRBD2 | TRBJ2-7 | TRBV2 | many | CASSEWVLAGAYEQYF | TGTGCCAGCAGTGAATGGGTACTAGCGGGAGCCTACGAGCAGTACTTC
- | TRBJ2-3 | TRBV9 | few | CASSVTGEPMDTQYF | TGTGCCAGCAGCGTAACGGGGGAGCCCATGGATACGCAGTATTTT
TRBD1 | TRBJ1-2 | TRBV12-3/TRBV12-4 | many | CASSLGQGGLDYGYTF | TGTGCCAGCAGCCTGGGACAGGGTGGTTTGGACTATGGCTACACCTTC
TRBD1 | TRBJ2-7 | TRBV24-1 | - | CATQDRGDEQYF | TGTGCCACCCAAGACAGGGGGGACGAGCAGTACTTC
- | TRBJ2-3 | TRBV20-1 | many | CSANPAGANTDTQYF | TGCAGTGCTAATCCTGCAGGGGCGAACACAGATACGCAGTATTTT
TRBD1 | TRBJ1-1 | TRBV6-1 | - | CASSPPGQGGTEAFF | TGTGCCAGCAGCCCCCCGGGACAGGGAGGCACTGAAGCTTTCTTT
TRBD2 | TRBJ2-1 | TRBV7-2 | few | CASSLRSASGSSYNEQFF | TGTGCCAGCAGCTTAAGGTCGGCTAGCGGGAGTTCCTACAATGAGCAGTTCTTC
- | TRBJ1-1 | TRBV18 | many | CASSPTTSMNTEAFF | TGTGCCAGCTCACCCACTACATCGATGAACACTGAAGCTTTCTTT
TRBD1 | TRBJ1-5 | TRBV18 | few | CASSPGRGQGIKPQHF | TGTGCCAGCTCACCGGGGAGGGGGCAGGGGATCAAACCCCAGCATTTT
- | TRBJ2-1 | TRBV10-3 | - | CATRDSRGDEQFF | TGTGCCACCCGGGACTCCCGAGGCGATGAGCAGTTCTTC
- | TRBJ2-7 | TRBV28 | many | CASGSGYEQYF | TGTGCCAGCGGGAGTGGTTACGAGCAGTACTTC
- | TRBJ1-1 | TRBV4-1 | many | CASSPPRNTEAFF | TGCGCCAGCAGCCCTCCCAGGAACACTGAAGCTTTCTTT
- | TRBJ2-5 | TRBV20-1 | - | CSARESHQETQYF | TGCAGTGCTAGAGAATCGCATCAGGAGACCCAGTACTTC
- | TRBJ2-7 | TRBV6-2/TRBV6-3 | many | CASSYVRGYEQYF | TGTGCCAGCAGTTACGTCAGGGGTTACGAGCAGTACTTC
- | TRBJ1-5 | TRBV7-9 | - | CASRSGLLYQPQHF | TGTGCCAGCAGAAGTGGGCTCCTTTATCAGCCCCAGCATTTT
TRBD2 | TRBJ2-7 | TRBV7-6 | many | CASSLGGREGGYEQYF | TGTGCCAGCAGCTTAGGGGGGCGGGAGGGCGGCTACGAGCAGTACTTC
TRBD2 | TRBJ2-4 | TRBV27 | many | CASSLMASGRNIQYF | TGTGCCAGCAGTTTAATGGCTAGCGGGAGAAACATTCAGTACTTC
- | TRBJ1-5 | TRBV7-2 | many | CASSLESVGLGSNQPQHF | TGTGCCAGCAGCTTAGAATCGGTGGGGCTCGGTAGCAATCAGCCCCAGCATTTT